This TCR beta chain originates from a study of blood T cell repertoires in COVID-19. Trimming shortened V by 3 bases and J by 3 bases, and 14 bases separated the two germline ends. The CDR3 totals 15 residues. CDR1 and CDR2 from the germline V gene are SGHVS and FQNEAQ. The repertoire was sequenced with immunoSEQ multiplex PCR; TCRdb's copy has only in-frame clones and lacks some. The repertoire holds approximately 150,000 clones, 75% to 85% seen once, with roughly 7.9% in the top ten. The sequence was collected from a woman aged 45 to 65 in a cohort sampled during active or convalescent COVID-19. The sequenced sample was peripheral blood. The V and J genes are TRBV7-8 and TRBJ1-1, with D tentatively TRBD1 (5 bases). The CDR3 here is CASSFNRGFDTEAFF. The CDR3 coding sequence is TGTGCCAGCAGCTTTAATCGGGGGTTCGACACTGAAGCTTTCTTT.